These T cell receptor beta chains were read from a single sample in a study of CD8 T cells in ankylosing spondylitis. TCRdb processed the 5' RACE reads anew with MiXCR; each CDR3 protein has one entry. The profile shows hundreds of thousands of distinct CDR3 sequences, 10% to 15% of them singletons. What was sequenced was blood, either unsorted or a sorted T cell fraction (not recorded which). The receptors stem from a male donor with ankylosing spondylitis. CDR3s include the opening cysteine and the closing phenylalanine or tryptophan. Each record gives: clone size, D gene, V gene, J gene, CDR3 DNA, CDR3 protein. A D gene is named only where the DNA matches it firmly. Size tells how often a clone was seen (once, few, many) or the class of an expanded clone, and some rows leave it out.

NA	NA	TRBV6-5	TRBJ1-1	TGTACCAGCAGTTACTCAGCTGACACTGAAGCTTTCTTT	CTSSYSADTEAFF
few	NA	TRBV7-3	TRBJ2-2	TGTGCCAGCAGCTTAATTGCACTTCGAAACACCGGGGAGCTGTTTTTT	CASSLIALRNTGELFF
many	NA	TRBV29-1	TRBJ1-1	TGCAGCGCCGGGGCAGGGCCGGGCACTGAAGCTTTCTTT	CSAGAGPGTEAFF
few	TRBD1	TRBV11-2	TRBJ1-2	TGTGCCAGCAGCTTAGATTCCGGGACAGGATTATATGGCTACACCTTC	CASSLDSGTGLYGYTF
many	NA	TRBV7-2	TRBJ2-3	TGTGCCAGCAGCTTAGACCGGGTAGATACGCAGTATTTT	CASSLDRVDTQYF
NA	NA	TRBV20-1	TRBJ1-1	TGCAGTGCTAATCGGGACCTCGTCGCTGAAGCTTTCTTT	CSANRDLVAEAFF
few	NA	TRBV6-2/TRBV6-3	TRBJ2-7	TGTGCCAGCAGTTCTCCCTCGAGGCGGAGCTACGAGCAGTACTTC	CASSSPSRRSYEQYF
few	TRBD1	TRBV15	TRBJ2-7	TGTGCCACCAGCAGGTATCGGGACAGCCCCTACGAGCAGTACTTC	CATSRYRDSPYEQYF
few	NA	TRBV27	TRBJ1-2	TGTGCCACCCGGGGTTTAGCTAACTATGGCTACACCTTC	CATRGLANYGYTF
few	TRBD1	TRBV10-3	TRBJ1-5	TGTGCCATCAGTGGGGGACAGGGGGGAGAGCCCCAGCATTTT	CAISGGQGGEPQHF
few	NA	TRBV4-2	TRBJ2-5	TGTGCCAGCAGCCAAGATTTGGCGCCGCCTTACCAAGAGACCCAGTACTTC	CASSQDLAPPYQETQYF
NA	NA	TRBV20-1	TRBJ2-2	TGCAGTGCTAGAGATCTTAAGTTTGGAGTCACCGGGGAGCTGTTTTTT	CSARDLKFGVTGELFF
few	NA	TRBV9	TRBJ1-1	TGTGCCAGCAGCGGCTACGGAGGGGAGCGACAGACTAACACTGAAGCTTTCTTT	CASSGYGGERQTNTEAFF
few	NA	TRBV15	TRBJ2-7	TGTGCCACCAGCAGAGATAAGGGTACCTACGAGCAGTACTTC	CATSRDKGTYEQYF
many	NA	TRBV29-1	TRBJ1-1	TGCAGCGTTGCCCGACAGGAGAACACTGAAGCTTTCTTT	CSVARQENTEAFF
once	TRBD2	TRBV20-1	TRBJ2-5	TGCAGTGCTAGGAAGACTAGCGGGAGTGGAGAGACCCAGTACTTC	CSARKTSGSGETQYF
few	TRBD1	TRBV5-5	TRBJ2-7	TGTGCCAGCATCAAAGGACAGGGAGCTTACGAGCAGTACTTC	CASIKGQGAYEQYF
few	NA	TRBV15	TRBJ1-2	TGTGCCACCAACTCAAAAATAGGATTTCACTATGGCTACACCTTC	CATNSKIGFHYGYTF
many	NA	TRBV4-2	TRBJ1-4	TGTGCCAGCAGCCAAGGGGGGAAGGACAATGAAAAACTGTTTTTT	CASSQGGKDNEKLFF
NA	TRBD1	TRBV5-5	TRBJ2-7	TGTGCCAGCAGCATAACAGGGGTCACCTCCTACGAGCAGTACTTC	CASSITGVTSYEQYF
NA	NA	TRBV15	TRBJ2-7	TGTGCCACCAGCAGAGACATAAGCGTCGGGGGAGGAGAAGAGCAGTACTTC	CATSRDISVGGGEEQYF
NA	NA	TRBV27	TRBJ2-1	TGTGCCAGCAGTTTCTCCGGACAGACCTCCTACAATGAGCAGTTCTTC	CASSFSGQTSYNEQFF
many	NA	TRBV10-3	TRBJ1-2	TGTGCCATCAGTCCCCGGGGAGGGAGTGACTATGGCTACACCTTC	CAISPRGGSDYGYTF
many	NA	TRBV7-2	TRBJ2-4	TGTGCCAGCAGCTTTTCCGTGGGAACTCTAGCCAAAAACATTCAGTACTTC	CASSFSVGTLAKNIQYF
few	NA	TRBV21-1	TRBJ2-1	TGTGCCAGCGTGAGGGGGACAGTCACGACGACGGAGCAGTTCTTC	CASVRGTVTTTEQFF
few	NA	TRBV2	TRBJ2-1	TGTGCCAGCAGTGAAGCGCTCGCGGCCAATGAGCAGTTCTTC	CASSEALAANEQFF
many	NA	TRBV28	TRBJ1-2	TGTGCCAGCAGTTCGCAGAACTATGGCTACACCTTC	CASSSQNYGYTF
few	NA	TRBV7-8	TRBJ2-3	TGTGCCAGCAGCTTACTTGAACAGCTCGAGGCAGATACGCAGTATTTT	CASSLLEQLEADTQYF
few	NA	TRBV7-2	TRBJ2-4	TGTGCCAGCAGCGGACAGACTACTCAAAACATTCAGTACTTC	CASSGQTTQNIQYF
few	TRBD1	TRBV12-3/TRBV12-4	TRBJ2-7	TGTGCCAGCAGCGGGATAACCGGGACAGGGACCTCATACGAGCAGTACTTC	CASSGITGTGTSYEQYF
few	NA	TRBV12-3/TRBV12-4	TRBJ1-6	TGTGCCAGCAGTTCATACTTAAGCTCCTATAATTCACCCCTCCACTTT	CASSSYLSSYNSPLHF
few	NA	TRBV20-1	TRBJ1-5	TGCAGTGCTAATGCAGGTGGGAATCAGCCCCAGCATTTT	CSANAGGNQPQHF
few	TRBD1	TRBV5-1	TRBJ1-4	TGCGCCAGCAGCCGAGGGACAGGGCGAGATGAAAAACTGTTTTTT	CASSRGTGRDEKLFF
many	NA	TRBV20-1	TRBJ1-1	TGCAGTGCTAGACGAAGGGTAGGGGACACTGAAGCTTTCTTT	CSARRRVGDTEAFF
NA	NA	TRBV10-3	TRBJ1-5	TGTGCCATCAGCCCGGGGGGGAATCAGCCCCAGCATTTT	CAISPGGNQPQHF
NA	NA	TRBV7-9	TRBJ2-1	TGTGCCAGCAGCTCGGCCAAGGGGCCGGATGAGCAGTTCTTC	CASSSAKGPDEQFF
few	NA	TRBV29-1	TRBJ1-1	TGCAGCGTTTTATTTCTCATGGTTCCTGAAGCTTTCTTT	CSVLFLMVPEAFF
NA	NA	TRBV5-1	TRBJ2-7	TGCGCCAGCAGCTTGTCAAATCTAGCGCATAGCTCCTACGAGCAGTACTTC	CASSLSNLAHSSYEQYF
NA	TRBD2	TRBV5-1	TRBJ2-7	TGCGCCAGCCGCGTTCTAGCGGGACAATACGAGCAGTACTTC	CASRVLAGQYEQYF
few	NA	TRBV4-3	TRBJ2-1	TGCGCCAGCAGCCAACCTAGCGTGAAGGTCAATGAGCAGTTCTTC	CASSQPSVKVNEQFF
NA	NA	TRBV20-1	TRBJ2-2	TGCAGTGCTAGAGGCGGAGGACGCACCGGGGAGCTGTTTTTT	CSARGGGRTGELFF
few	TRBD1	TRBV24-1	TRBJ1-1	TGTGCCACCAGTGATTTAAGAGGGGGCAGAACTGAAGCTTTCTTT	CATSDLRGGRTEAFF
few	NA	TRBV5-6	TRBJ1-1	TGTGCCAGCAGCTTAATAGGCCAGATGAACACTGAAGCTTTCTTT	CASSLIGQMNTEAFF
NA	TRBD1	TRBV5-1	TRBJ2-7	TGCGCCAGCAGCTTGGAGGGGGCGAGGGGGTACGAGCAGTACTTC	CASSLEGARGYEQYF
NA	TRBD2	TRBV5-1	TRBJ2-5	TGCGCCAGCAGCCCTACTAGCGACGAGACCCAGTACTTC	CASSPTSDETQYF
few	NA	TRBV7-2	TRBJ1-2	TGTGCCAGCAGCACAGGGTTTGGCTACACCTTC	CASSTGFGYTF
many	NA	TRBV5-1	TRBJ2-5	TGCGCCAGCAGCTTGGGAGGGACCCAAGAGACCCAGTACTTC	CASSLGGTQETQYF
few	NA	TRBV29-1	TRBJ1-1	TGCAGCGTCTCCAGGGCGTCGGAAGCTTTCTTT	CSVSRASEAFF
many	NA	TRBV20-1	TRBJ2-7	TGCAGTGCTAGCTCCAGCTACGAGCAGTACTTC	CSASSSYEQYF
many	NA	TRBV25-1	TRBJ2-3	TGTGCCAGCCACGGAGGGTATACGCAGTATTTT	CASHGGYTQYF
NA	NA	TRBV30	TRBJ1-2	TGTGCCTGGAGCCCCGGGGTAATGGGTGGCTACACCTTC	CAWSPGVMGGYTF
many	NA	TRBV29-1	TRBJ2-2	TGCAGCGGTCGTTCGACAGCCCACACCGGGGAGCTGTTTTTT	CSGRSTAHTGELFF
few	NA	TRBV10-3	TRBJ2-1	TGTGCCATGGGGGACCAACTAACCTACAATGAGCAGTTCTTC	CAMGDQLTYNEQFF
NA	NA	TRBV20-1	TRBJ2-7	TGCAGTGCTAGGGGAAACACGAACTACGAGCAGTACTTC	CSARGNTNYEQYF
NA	NA	TRBV5-4	TRBJ2-6	TGTGCCAGCAGTTCACTCGACTCTGGGGCCAACGTCCTGACTTTC	CASSSLDSGANVLTF